This T cell receptor beta chain is drawn from a study of early T cells in non-severe SARS-CoV-2 infection. Study-wide background: Sequencing targeted bulk RNA from unsorted whole blood, leaving chains unpaired.

This CDR3 spans 15 amino acids. The J segment lost 5 bases and the V segment lost 1 base, leaving 8 bases of the junction unmatched. Germline CDR1 reads LGHNA; CDR2 reads YSLEER. TCRdb re-called the 5' RACE reads through MiXCR, storing one row per CDR3 protein. This sample carries roughly 50,000 distinct CDR3 sequences, 5.6% of them seen once, and the ten largest clones take around 4.3%. This clonotype has at least ten counts. The V and J genes are TRBV4-3 and TRBJ2-7, with TRBD1 identical over 7 bases. The sequence derives from an adult who was a healthcare worker with PCR-confirmed SARS-CoV-2 infection or an uninfected control (not recorded which). Source material: whole blood. CDR3 in amino acids: CASSQGLETGNEQYF. The CDR3 DNA reads TGCGCCAGCAGCCAAGGTTTAGAGACAGGGAACGAGCAGTACTTC.